A selection of T cell receptor beta chains follows, all from one sample in a study of T cell responses to AZD1222 COVID-19 vaccine. Data came from immunoSEQ multiplex PCR; TCRdb stores just in-frame clones and leaves some out. This table holds roughly 120,000 clones, 70% to 90% found once. Sequenced here: peripheral blood, sampled on day 0 of AZD1222 vaccination. These TCRs come from an adult in good health. Both conserved end residues are part of each CDR3. A D gene is named only where the DNA matches it firmly. Part of the rows lack a size; the others show once, few, many or a class for expanded clones.

clone_size | j_call | d_call | v_call | cdr3_aa | cdr3_nt
NA | TRBJ1-1 | TRBD1 | TRBV10-3 | CAIRAPSGGNTEAFF | TGTGCCATCAGGGCCCCCTCAGGGGGGAACACTGAAGCTTTCTTT
NA | TRBJ2-1 | NA | TRBV18 | CASSYSQGEYNEQFF | TGTGCCAGCTCATACTCACAGGGAGAATACAATGAGCAGTTCTTC
NA | TRBJ2-2 | NA | TRBV7-6 | CASSLGYGRNTGELFF | TGTGCCAGCAGCTTAGGTTACGGCAGAAACACCGGGGAGCTGTTTTTT
few | TRBJ2-7 | TRBD1 | TRBV18 | CASSPRQGQSYEQYF | TGTGCCAGCTCACCAAGACAGGGCCAATCCTACGAGCAGTACTTC
NA | TRBJ2-1 | TRBD1 | TRBV7-2 | CASSLGDRVRLNEQFF | TGTGCCAGCAGCTTGGGGGACAGGGTTCGATTGAATGAGCAGTTCTTC
once | TRBJ2-7 | TRBD2 | TRBV11-3 | CASSPASGRAGGDEQYF | TGTGCCAGCAGCCCAGCTAGCGGGAGGGCCGGAGGGGACGAGCAGTACTTC
NA | TRBJ1-2 | NA | TRBV7-3 | CASSPRRGAVDGYTF | TGTGCCAGCAGCCCCCGGCGGGGGGCGGTAGATGGCTACACCTTC
once | TRBJ2-1 | NA | TRBV6-5 | CASTPIGTLYNEQFF | TGTGCCAGCACTCCAATTGGGACTCTATACAATGAGCAGTTCTTC
NA | TRBJ2-3 | TRBD1 | TRBV18 | CASSPDRGTTDTQYF | TGTGCCAGCTCACCGGACAGGGGCACCACAGATACGCAGTATTTT
NA | TRBJ1-2 | NA | TRBV29-1 | CSGEDLANYGYTF | TGCAGCGGCGAAGATCTCGCTAACTATGGCTACACCTTC
NA | TRBJ1-1 | NA | TRBV21-1 | CASRWRAEAFF | TGTGCCAGCAGATGGAGGGCTGAAGCTTTCTTT
NA | TRBJ1-1 | NA | TRBV25-1 | CASSVSVNTEAFF | TGTGCCAGCAGTGTATCGGTCAACACTGAAGCTTTCTTT
once | TRBJ2-1 | TRBD2 | TRBV19 | CASSIESSGSYNEQFF | TGTGCCAGTAGTATAGAGTCTAGCGGGAGCTACAATGAGCAGTTCTTC
NA | TRBJ2-2 | TRBD1 | TRBV7-3 | CASTFTGGVTGELFF | TGTGCCAGCACCTTTACAGGGGGCGTCACCGGGGAGCTGTTTTTT
NA | TRBJ1-3 | TRBD1 | TRBV15 | CATSRGDRGLGNTIYF | TGTGCCACCAGCAGGGGCGACAGGGGCCTCGGAAACACCATATATTTT
NA | TRBJ1-1 | TRBD1 | TRBV2 | CASAAGTANTEAFF | TGTGCCAGCGCAGCGGGGACAGCGAACACTGAAGCTTTCTTT
NA | TRBJ1-2 | NA | TRBV7-8 | CASSLPNYGYTF | TGTGCCAGCAGCTTACCGAACTATGGCTACACCTTC
many | TRBJ2-2 | NA | TRBV5-1 | CASRRDLRDTGELFF | TGCGCCAGCAGGAGGGACCTCCGGGACACCGGGGAGCTGTTTTTT
NA | TRBJ1-1 | NA | TRBV7-6 | CASSLEAPGLAEAFF | TGTGCCAGCAGCTTAGAGGCGCCTGGGTTGGCTGAAGCTTTCTTT
few | TRBJ2-5 | NA | TRBV19 | CASRGLHVTQETQYF | TGTGCCTCCAGGGGATTACATGTCACTCAAGAGACCCAGTACTTC
NA | TRBJ2-7 | TRBD2 | TRBV5-4 | CASSLGGRFTSGRDYEQYF | TGTGCCAGCAGCTTGGGGGGGCGCTTTACTAGCGGGAGGGACTACGAGCAGTACTTC
NA | TRBJ1-5 | NA | TRBV18 | CASSPRGGSNQPQHF | TGTGCCAGCTCACCAAGGGGGGGGAGCAATCAGCCCCAGCATTTT
NA | TRBJ1-1 | NA | TRBV30 | CAWGYTNTEAFF | TGTGCCTGGGGTTACACAAACACTGAAGCTTTCTTT
NA | TRBJ1-1 | NA | TRBV24-1 | CATVGHKNTEAFF | TGTGCCACCGTGGGACACAAGAACACTGAAGCTTTCTTT
few | TRBJ2-5 | TRBD2 | TRBV24-1 | CATSRTSGRRETQYF | TGTGCCACCAGTAGGACTAGCGGGAGGAGAGAGACCCAGTACTTC
NA | TRBJ1-4 | TRBD1 | TRBV11-2 | CASSPDRGGEKLFF | TGTGCCAGCAGTCCGGACAGGGGCGGTGAAAAACTGTTTTTT
NA | TRBJ2-1 | NA | TRBV4-2 | CASRGGRSDEQFF | TGTGCCAGCAGGGGCGGCAGGAGCGATGAGCAGTTCTTC
NA | TRBJ1-1 | TRBD1 | TRBV30 | CAWSPDRGLEAFF | TGTGCCTGGAGTCCAGACAGGGGGCTTGAAGCTTTCTTT
NA | TRBJ1-3 | NA | TRBV7-3 | CASSQDRGNTIYF | TGTGCCAGCAGCCAGGACCGCGGAAACACCATATATTTT
NA | TRBJ1-2 | NA | TRBV21-1 | CASSRAGGAYGYTF | TGTGCCAGCAGCAGGGCAGGGGGGGCCTATGGCTACACCTTC
NA | TRBJ1-4 | TRBD1 | TRBV11-2 | CASSLGSRQGGEKLFF | TGTGCCAGCAGCTTAGGGTCAAGACAGGGTGGCGAAAAACTGTTTTTT
NA | TRBJ2-2 | TRBD2 | TRBV25-1 | CASSARTSGNTGELFF | TGTGCCAGCAGTGCTAGGACTAGCGGGAACACCGGGGAGCTGTTTTTT
NA | TRBJ1-1 | NA | TRBV21-1 | CASSNIHREDTEAFF | TGTGCCAGCAGCAATATCCACAGGGAGGACACTGAAGCTTTCTTT